The clone carrying this T cell receptor beta chain turned up a few times. The antigen is not known. Cultured CD4+ T cells had their DNA profiled by the Oncomine TCR Beta short-read assay. TCRdb reprocessed the PCR reads with MiXCR, giving one entry per CDR3 protein. Seen here are some 18,000 distinct CDR3 sequences, just under 45% observed once, and the top ten hold more than 7%. This sample was included in a study of vaccination and CD4 T cells after COVID-19. Study as a whole: The authors used overlapping spike peptides from SARS-CoV-2, HCoV-NL63, HCoV-OC43 and HCoV-229E to stimulate cells.

The CDR3 is 14 residues long. Germline lookup yields CDR1 MNHEY and CDR2 SMNVEV (reference sequence). Trimming took 0 bases from V and 6 from J, leaving 12 bases between them. Study-wide points: From a median of about 20 to 38, SARS-CoV-2-reactive clonotypes increased, though not significantly. The study sampled relatively few convalescent patients and omitted early post-infection timepoints.

This sample's treatment: roughly ten-day PBMC culture with coronavirus spike peptide pools or control peptides (ViraFEST assay). Wells that each held a few million PBMCs were cultured with 9.5 to 10 IU/ml IL-2 and about 10 ug/ml peptide pools. Sample: CD4+ T cells from blood, cultured in vitro, taken after SARS-CoV-2 vaccination. The receptor comes from a human donor who had recovered from COVID-19. The chain recombines TRBV27 with TRBJ2-7; D is undetermined. The CDR3 here is CASSLSLTNSEQYF. CDR3 nucleotides: TGTGCCAGCAGTTTATCGCTCACTAATAGCGAGCAGTACTTC.